This is a list of T cell receptor beta chains from one sample in a study of blood T cell repertoires in COVID-19. The repertoire was sequenced with immunoSEQ multiplex PCR; TCRdb's copy has only in-frame clones and lacks some. The sample consists of over 110,000 clones, 84% of them appearing once. The sample comprised PBMCs or T cells enriched from blood (not recorded which). The receptors here all came from a man aged 35-49 years with acute COVID-19. The CDR3 runs from the conserved cysteine through the conserved F or W. The order of the fields is D gene, clone size, V gene, CDR3 protein. The D gene is left open where the match is weak. Clone size is shown for a subset of rows, as once, few, many or a class of expanded clone.

d_gene: .
abundance: .
v_gene: TRBV4-3
CDR3aa: CASSQDRGGLEQFF

d_gene: .
abundance: .
v_gene: TRBV20-1
CDR3aa: CSARAEGKAFF

d_gene: .
abundance: .
v_gene: TRBV5-1
CDR3aa: CASSSNPGLETQYF

d_gene: TRBD1
abundance: .
v_gene: TRBV6-5
CDR3aa: CASSLRTGAYEQYF

d_gene: .
abundance: .
v_gene: TRBV9
CDR3aa: CASSVGDSAYEQYF

d_gene: .
abundance: .
v_gene: TRBV28
CDR3aa: CASSLGGAGNTIYF

d_gene: TRBD1
abundance: .
v_gene: TRBV5-4
CDR3aa: CASSPPGTGSYEQYF

d_gene: .
abundance: .
v_gene: TRBV4-3
CDR3aa: CASSHGLVSNEQFF

d_gene: .
abundance: few
v_gene: TRBV6-6
CDR3aa: CASSQTGTPGVNNEQFF

d_gene: TRBD2
abundance: .
v_gene: TRBV4-3
CDR3aa: CASSQERELADTQYF

d_gene: TRBD1
abundance: .
v_gene: TRBV27
CDR3aa: CASSWDRVNTQYF

d_gene: TRBD1
abundance: .
v_gene: TRBV29-1
CDR3aa: CSVGTGEGYTF

d_gene: TRBD1
abundance: .
v_gene: TRBV2
CDR3aa: CASSAMGQDNTEAFF

d_gene: .
abundance: .
v_gene: TRBV30
CDR3aa: CAWSVGGGNQPQHF

d_gene: TRBD1
abundance: .
v_gene: TRBV27
CDR3aa: CASSFHTGDNNEQFF

d_gene: TRBD1
abundance: .
v_gene: TRBV5-5
CDR3aa: CASSFGTGDEKLFF

d_gene: .
abundance: .
v_gene: TRBV9
CDR3aa: CASSVGPEAAKGYTF

d_gene: TRBD1
abundance: .
v_gene: TRBV5-6
CDR3aa: CASSSRDRLNTIYF